This T cell receptor (beta chain) was found in a study of blood T cell repertoires in COVID-19. Study summary: Sites in the United States, Italy and Spain provided acute and convalescent COVID-19 samples. In each case, the material was cDNA or gDNA derived from T cells, B-cell-depleted T cells, or PBMCs.

The J segment lost 6 bases and the V segment lost 2 bases, leaving 7 bases of the junction unmatched. The CDR3 sequence is 16 residues long. Per the germline V gene, CDR1 is MNHNY and CDR2 is SVGAGI (reference sequence). TCRdb keeps only in-frame clones here, not all; method: immunoSEQ multiplex PCR. This table holds tens of thousands of clones, roughly 80% found once. This clone was recorded only once. The material sequenced was peripheral blood. The chain carries TRBV6-6 and TRBJ2-1, with 10 positions matching TRBD2. The sequence came from a human donor in a cohort sampled during active COVID-19. CDR3 nucleotide sequence: TGTGCCAGCAGTTACCCTGCGCTAGCGGGAGTCAATGAGCAGTTCTTC. Translated: CASSYPALAGVNEQFF.